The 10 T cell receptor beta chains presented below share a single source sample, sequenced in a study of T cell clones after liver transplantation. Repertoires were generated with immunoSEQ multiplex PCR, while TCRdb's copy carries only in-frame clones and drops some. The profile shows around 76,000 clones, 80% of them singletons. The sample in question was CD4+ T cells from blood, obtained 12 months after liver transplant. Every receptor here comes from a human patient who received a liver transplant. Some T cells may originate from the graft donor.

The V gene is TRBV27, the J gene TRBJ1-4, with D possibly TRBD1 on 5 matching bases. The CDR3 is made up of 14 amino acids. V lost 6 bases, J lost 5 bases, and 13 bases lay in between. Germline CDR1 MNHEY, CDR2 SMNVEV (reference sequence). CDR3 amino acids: CASSRRQRNEKLFF. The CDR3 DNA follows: TGTGCCAGCAGCCGACGACAGCGGAATGAAAAACTGTTTTTT.

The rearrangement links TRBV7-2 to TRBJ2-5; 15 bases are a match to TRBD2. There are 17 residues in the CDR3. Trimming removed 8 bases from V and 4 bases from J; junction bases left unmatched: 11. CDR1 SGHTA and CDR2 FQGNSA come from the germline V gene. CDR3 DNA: TGTGCCAGCGGACTAGCGGGAGGGCCGGGCGCCGCAGAGACCCAGTACTTC. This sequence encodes CASGLAGGPGAAETQYF.

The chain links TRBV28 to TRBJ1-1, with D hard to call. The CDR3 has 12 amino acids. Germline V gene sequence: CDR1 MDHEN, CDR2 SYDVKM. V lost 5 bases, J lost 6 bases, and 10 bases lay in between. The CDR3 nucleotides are TGTGCCAGCAGTCCTTTTGGGTCTGAAGCTTTCTTT. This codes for CASSPFGSEAFF.

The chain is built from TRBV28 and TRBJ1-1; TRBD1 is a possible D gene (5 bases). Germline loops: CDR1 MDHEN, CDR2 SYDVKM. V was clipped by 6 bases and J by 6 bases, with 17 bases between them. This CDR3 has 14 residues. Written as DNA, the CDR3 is TGTGCCAGCAGCACTCTGGGGCGGGGACCTGAAGCTTTCTTT. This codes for CASSTLGRGPEAFF.

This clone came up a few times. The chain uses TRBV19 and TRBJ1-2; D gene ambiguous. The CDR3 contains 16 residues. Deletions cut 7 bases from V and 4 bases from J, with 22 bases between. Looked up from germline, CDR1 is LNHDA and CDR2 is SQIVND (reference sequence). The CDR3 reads CASNVNGPLSAYGYTF. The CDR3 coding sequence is TGTGCCAGTAATGTAAACGGGCCCCTTAGCGCCTATGGCTACACCTTC.

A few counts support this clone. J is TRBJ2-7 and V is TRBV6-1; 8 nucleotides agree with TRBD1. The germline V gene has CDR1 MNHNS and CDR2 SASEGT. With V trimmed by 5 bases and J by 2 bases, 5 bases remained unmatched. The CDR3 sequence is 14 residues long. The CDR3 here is CASSRDRQTYEQYF. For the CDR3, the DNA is TGTGCCAGCAGTCGGGACAGGCAAACCTACGAGCAGTACTTC.

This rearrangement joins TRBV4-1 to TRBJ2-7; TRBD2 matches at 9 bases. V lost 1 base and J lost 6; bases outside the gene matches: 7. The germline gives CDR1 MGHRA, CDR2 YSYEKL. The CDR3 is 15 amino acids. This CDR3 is CASSQGVSGSREQYF. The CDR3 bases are TGCGCCAGCAGCCAAGGGGTTAGCGGGAGCCGCGAGCAGTACTTC.

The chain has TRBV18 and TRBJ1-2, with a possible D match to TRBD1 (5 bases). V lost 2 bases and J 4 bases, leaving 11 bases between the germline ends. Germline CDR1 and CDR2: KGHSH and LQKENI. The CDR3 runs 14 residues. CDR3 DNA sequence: TGTGCCAGCTCACCAGGGGCAGCCTTCTATGGCTACACCTTC. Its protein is CASSPGAAFYGYTF.

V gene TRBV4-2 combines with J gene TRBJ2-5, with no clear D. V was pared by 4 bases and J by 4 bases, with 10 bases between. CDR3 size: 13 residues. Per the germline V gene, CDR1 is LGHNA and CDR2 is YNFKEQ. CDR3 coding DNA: TGTGCCAGCAGCCGAGATAGACGAGAGACCCAGTACTTC. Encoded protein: CASSRDRRETQYF.

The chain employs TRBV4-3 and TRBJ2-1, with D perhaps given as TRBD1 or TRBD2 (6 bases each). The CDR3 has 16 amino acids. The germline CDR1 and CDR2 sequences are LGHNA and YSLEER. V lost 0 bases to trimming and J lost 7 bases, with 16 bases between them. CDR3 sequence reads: CASSQDIRGRINEQFF. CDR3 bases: TGCGCCAGCAGCCAAGACATAAGGGGGAGGATAAATGAGCAGTTCTTC.